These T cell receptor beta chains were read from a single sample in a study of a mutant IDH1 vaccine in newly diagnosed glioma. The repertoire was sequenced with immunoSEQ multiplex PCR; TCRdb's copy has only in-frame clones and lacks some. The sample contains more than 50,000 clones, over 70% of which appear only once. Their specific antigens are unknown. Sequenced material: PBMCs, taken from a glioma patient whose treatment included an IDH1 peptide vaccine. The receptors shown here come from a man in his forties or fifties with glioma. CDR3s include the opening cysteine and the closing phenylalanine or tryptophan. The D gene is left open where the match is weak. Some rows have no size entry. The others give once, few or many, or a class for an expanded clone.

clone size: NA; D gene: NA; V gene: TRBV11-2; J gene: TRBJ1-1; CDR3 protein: CASSLGAGGITEAFF; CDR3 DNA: TGTGCCAGCAGCTTAGGGGCGGGAGGGATCACTGAAGCTTTCTTT
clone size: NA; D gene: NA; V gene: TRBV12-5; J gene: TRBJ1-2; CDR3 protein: CASGLGTANYGYTF; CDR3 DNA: TGTGCTAGTGGTTTGGGGACAGCTAACTATGGCTACACCTTC
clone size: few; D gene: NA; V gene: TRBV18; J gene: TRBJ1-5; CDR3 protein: CASSPTTDQPQHF; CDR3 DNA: TGTGCCAGCTCACCCACGACGGATCAGCCCCAGCATTTT
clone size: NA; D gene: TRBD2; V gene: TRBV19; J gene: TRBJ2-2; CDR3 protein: CASSPRHYGGSGTGELFF; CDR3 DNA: TGTGCCAGTAGCCCACGCCACTACGGGGGGTCGGGTACCGGGGAGCTGTTTTTT
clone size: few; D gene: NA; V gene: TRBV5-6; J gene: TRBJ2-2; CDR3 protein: CASSLASGELFF; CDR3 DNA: TGTGCCAGCAGCTTGGCGAGCGGGGAGCTGTTTTTT
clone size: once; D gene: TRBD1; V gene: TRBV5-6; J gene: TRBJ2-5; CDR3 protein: CASSFSGTGEETQYF; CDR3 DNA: TGTGCCAGCAGCTTCAGCGGGACAGGGGAAGAGACCCAGTACTTC
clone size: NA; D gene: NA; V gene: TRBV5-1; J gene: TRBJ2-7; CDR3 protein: CASSLGTEYEQYF; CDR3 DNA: TGCGCCAGCAGCTTGGGGACAGAGTACGAGCAGTACTTC
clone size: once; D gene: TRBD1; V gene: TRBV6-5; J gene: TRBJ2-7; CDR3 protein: CASSYWDRSYEQYF; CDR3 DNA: TGTGCCAGCAGTTACTGGGACAGATCCTACGAGCAGTACTTC
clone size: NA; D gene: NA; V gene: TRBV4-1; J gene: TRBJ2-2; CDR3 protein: CASSQEGGATGELFF; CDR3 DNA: TGCGCCAGCAGCCAAGAAGGGGGGGCCACCGGGGAGCTGTTTTTT
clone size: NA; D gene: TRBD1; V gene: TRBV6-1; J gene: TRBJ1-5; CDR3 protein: CASSPGQVWGQPQHF; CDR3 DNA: TGTGCCAGCAGTCCTGGACAGGTCTGGGGGCAGCCCCAGCATTTT
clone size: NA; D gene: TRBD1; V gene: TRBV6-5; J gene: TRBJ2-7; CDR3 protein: CASSYSGTGPYEQYF; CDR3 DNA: TGTGCCAGCAGTTACTCCGGGACAGGGCCCTACGAGCAGTACTTC
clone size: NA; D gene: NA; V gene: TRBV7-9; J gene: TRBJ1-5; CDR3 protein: CASSLLLSANQPQHF; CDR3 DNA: TGTGCCAGCAGCTTATTGTTGTCAGCCAATCAGCCCCAGCATTTT
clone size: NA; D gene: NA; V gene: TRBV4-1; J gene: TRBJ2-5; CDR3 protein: CASSPAVGAGQTQYF; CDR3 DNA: TGCGCCAGCAGCCCCGCGGTGGGCGCGGGGCAGACCCAGTACTTC
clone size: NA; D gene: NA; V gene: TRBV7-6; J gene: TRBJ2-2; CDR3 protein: CASSLVAPNEAGELFF; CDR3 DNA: TGTGCCAGCAGCTTAGTCGCCCCGAATGAAGCCGGGGAGCTGTTTTTT
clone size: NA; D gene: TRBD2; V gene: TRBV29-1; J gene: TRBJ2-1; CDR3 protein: CSDSGLAYEREQFF; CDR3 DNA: TGCAGCGACTCGGGACTAGCATATGAACGTGAGCAGTTCTTC
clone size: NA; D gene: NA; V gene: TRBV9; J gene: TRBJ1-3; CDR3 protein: CASSVGGFGNTIYF; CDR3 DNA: TGTGCCAGCAGCGTAGGGGGATTTGGAAACACCATATATTTT
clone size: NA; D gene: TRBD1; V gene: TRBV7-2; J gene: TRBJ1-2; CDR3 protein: CASSLGTGAVYGYTF; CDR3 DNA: TGTGCCAGCAGCTTAGGGACAGGGGCGGTCTATGGCTACACCTTC
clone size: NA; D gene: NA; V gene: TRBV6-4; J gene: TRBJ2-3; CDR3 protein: CASSDPGWRETDTQYF; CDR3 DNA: TGTGCCAGCAGTGACCCGGGGTGGCGAGAGACAGATACGCAGTATTTT
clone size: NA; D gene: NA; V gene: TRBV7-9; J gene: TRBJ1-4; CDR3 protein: CASQGGSFNEKLFF; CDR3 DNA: TGTGCCAGCCAAGGGGGGAGTTTTAATGAAAAACTGTTTTTT
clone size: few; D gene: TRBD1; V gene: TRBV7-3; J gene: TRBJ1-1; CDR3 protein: CASSLTRDSLNF; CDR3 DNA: TGTGCCAGCAGCTTAACGCGGGACAGTCTGAACTTT
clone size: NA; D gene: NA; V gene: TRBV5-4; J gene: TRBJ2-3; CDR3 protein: CASSPIGGRDTQYF; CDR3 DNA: TGTGCCAGCAGCCCTATAGGGGGACGGGATACGCAGTATTTT
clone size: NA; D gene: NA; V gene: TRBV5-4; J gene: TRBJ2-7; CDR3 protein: CASSLAYETVYEQYF; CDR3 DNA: TGTGCCAGCAGCTTGGCCTACGAGACAGTCTACGAGCAGTACTTC
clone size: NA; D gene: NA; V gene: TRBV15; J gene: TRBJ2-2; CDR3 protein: CATSRAWNSNTGELFF; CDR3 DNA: TGTGCCACCAGCAGAGCGTGGAACTCTAACACCGGGGAGCTGTTTTTT
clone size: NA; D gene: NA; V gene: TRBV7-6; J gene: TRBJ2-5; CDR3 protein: CASTLGTGRETQYF; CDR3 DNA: TGTGCCAGCACTTTAGGGACGGGGCGAGAGACCCAGTACTTC
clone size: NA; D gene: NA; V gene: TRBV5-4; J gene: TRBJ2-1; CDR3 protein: CASSLASLGEQFF; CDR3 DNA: TGTGCCAGCAGCTTGGCTTCGTTGGGTGAGCAGTTCTTC
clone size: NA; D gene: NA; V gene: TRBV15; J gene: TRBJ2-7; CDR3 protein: CATSRDRDGSYEQYF; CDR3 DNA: TGTGCCACCAGCAGAGACCGGGACGGTTCCTACGAGCAGTACTTC
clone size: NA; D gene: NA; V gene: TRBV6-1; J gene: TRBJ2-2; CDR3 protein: CASSEVGPGGTGELFF; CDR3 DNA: TGTGCCAGCAGTGAAGTGGGACCTGGGGGCACCGGGGAGCTGTTTTTT
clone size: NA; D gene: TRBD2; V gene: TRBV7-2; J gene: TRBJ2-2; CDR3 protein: CASSARLAGTGELFF; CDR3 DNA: TGTGCCAGCAGCGCGCGGTTAGCGGGCACCGGGGAGCTGTTTTTT
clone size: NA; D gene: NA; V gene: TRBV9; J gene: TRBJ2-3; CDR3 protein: CASGGSTDTQYF; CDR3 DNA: TGTGCCAGCGGGGGGAGCACAGATACGCAGTATTTT
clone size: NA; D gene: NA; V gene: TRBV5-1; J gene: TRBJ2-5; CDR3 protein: CASSLTPSRAETQYF; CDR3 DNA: TGCGCCAGCAGCTTGACGCCTAGCAGAGCCGAGACCCAGTACTTC
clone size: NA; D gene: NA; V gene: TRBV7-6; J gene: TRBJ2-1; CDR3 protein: CASSLTGEKYNEQFF; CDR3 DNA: TGTGCCAGCAGCTTAACGGGAGAAAAGTACAATGAGCAGTTCTTC
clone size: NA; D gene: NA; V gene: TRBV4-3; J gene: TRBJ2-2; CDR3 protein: CASSQDPPGGGGFTGELFF; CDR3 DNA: TGCGCCAGCAGCCAAGATCCCCCCGGGGGAGGGGGCTTCACCGGGGAGCTGTTTTTT
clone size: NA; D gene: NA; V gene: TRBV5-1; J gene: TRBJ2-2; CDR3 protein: CASSLAVGTGELFF; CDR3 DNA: TGCGCCAGCAGCTTGGCGGTGGGCACCGGGGAGCTGTTTTTT
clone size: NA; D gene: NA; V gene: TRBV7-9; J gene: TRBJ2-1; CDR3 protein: CASSFELVPYNEQFF; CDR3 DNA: TGTGCCAGCAGCTTTGAACTAGTTCCCTACAATGAGCAGTTCTTC
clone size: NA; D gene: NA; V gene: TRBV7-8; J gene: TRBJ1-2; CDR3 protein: CASSLTDNYGYTF; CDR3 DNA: TGTGCCAGCAGCTTAACAGATAACTATGGCTACACCTTC
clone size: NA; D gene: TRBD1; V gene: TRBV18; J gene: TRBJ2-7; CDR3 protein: CASSPLPLGQGWYEQYF; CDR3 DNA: TGTGCCAGCTCACCACTTCCCCTTGGACAGGGTTGGTACGAGCAGTACTTC
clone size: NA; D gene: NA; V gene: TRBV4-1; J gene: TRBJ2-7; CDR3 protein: CASSQALYAEQYF; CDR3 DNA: TGCGCCAGCAGCCAGGCCCTGTACGCGGAGCAGTACTTC
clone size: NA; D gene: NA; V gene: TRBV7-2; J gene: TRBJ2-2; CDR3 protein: CASRSPRDTGELFF; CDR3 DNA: TGTGCCAGCAGGTCCCCCAGGGACACCGGGGAGCTGTTTTTT
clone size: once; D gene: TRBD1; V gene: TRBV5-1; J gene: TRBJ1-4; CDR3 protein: CASSLGATGNEKLFF; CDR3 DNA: TGCGCCAGCAGCTTGGGCGCGACAGGGAACGAAAAACTGTTTTTT
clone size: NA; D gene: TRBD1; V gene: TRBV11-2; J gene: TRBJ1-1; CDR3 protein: CASSSPGTGIGNTEAFF; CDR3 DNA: TGTGCCAGCAGCTCCCCGGGGACAGGGATAGGTAACACTGAAGCTTTCTTT
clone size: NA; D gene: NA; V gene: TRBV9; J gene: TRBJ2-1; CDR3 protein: CASSPDRMVDEQFF; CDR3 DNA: TGTGCCAGCAGCCCCGACAGGATGGTGGATGAGCAGTTCTTC
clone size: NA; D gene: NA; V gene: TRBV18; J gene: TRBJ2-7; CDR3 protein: CASSPPDKTYEQYF; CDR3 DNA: TGTGCCAGCTCACCACCTGACAAGACCTACGAGCAGTACTTC
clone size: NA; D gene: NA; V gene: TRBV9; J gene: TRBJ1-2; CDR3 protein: CASSVGVTLLYGYTF; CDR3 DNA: TGTGCCAGCAGCGTTGGGGTAACCCTTTTATATGGCTACACCTTC
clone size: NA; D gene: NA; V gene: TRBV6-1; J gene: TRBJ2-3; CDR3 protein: CASSPLRDTQYF; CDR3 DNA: TGTGCCAGCAGTCCTTTGCGAGATACGCAGTATTTT
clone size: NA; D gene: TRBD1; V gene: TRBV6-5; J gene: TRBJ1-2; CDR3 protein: CASSADRDHGYTF; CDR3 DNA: TGTGCCAGCAGTGCAGACAGGGATCACGGCTACACCTTC
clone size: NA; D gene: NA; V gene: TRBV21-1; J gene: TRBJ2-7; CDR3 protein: CASSKLRSSSGYEQYF; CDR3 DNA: TGTGCCAGCAGCAAGCTGCGATCATCCTCCGGGTACGAGCAGTACTTC
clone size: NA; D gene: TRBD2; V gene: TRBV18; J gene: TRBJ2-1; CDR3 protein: CASSPPSGGFSYNEQFF; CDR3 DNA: TGTGCCAGCTCACCCCCTAGCGGGGGATTCTCCTACAATGAGCAGTTCTTC
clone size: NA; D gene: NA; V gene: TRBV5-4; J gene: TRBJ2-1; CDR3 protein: CASSLSRGEQFF; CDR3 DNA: TGTGCCAGCAGCTTGAGTCGGGGTGAGCAGTTCTTC
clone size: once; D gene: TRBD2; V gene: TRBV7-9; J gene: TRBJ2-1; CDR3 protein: CASSSLLGGRRDEQFF; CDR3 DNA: TGTGCCAGCAGCTCCCTTTTGGGCGGGAGAAGGGATGAGCAGTTCTTC
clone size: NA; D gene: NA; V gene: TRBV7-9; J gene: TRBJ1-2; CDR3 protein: CASSSGEDYGYTF; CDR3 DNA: TGTGCCAGCAGCTCCGGGGAGGACTATGGCTACACCTTC
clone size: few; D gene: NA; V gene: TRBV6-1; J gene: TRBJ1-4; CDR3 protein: CASSEATILDEKLFF; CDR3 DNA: TGTGCCAGCAGTGAAGCGACCATTCTCGATGAAAAACTGTTTTTT